These 21 T cell receptor beta chains originate from one sample sequenced in a study of vaccination and CD4 T cells after COVID-19. Researchers used the Oncomine TCR Beta short-read assay to sequence DNA from cultured CD4+ T cells. TCRdb fed the PCR reads into MiXCR, producing one record per CDR3 protein. The sample records about 16,000 distinct CDR3 sequences, about 40% being singletons. These receptors have no known antigen. Specified treatment: approximately nine-day PBMC culture with coronavirus spike peptide pools or control peptides (ViraFEST assay). Material: CD4+ T cells from blood, cultured in vitro. The source of these receptors is a human donor who had recovered from COVID-19.

This clonotype is judged medium-sized. The rearrangement links TRBV28 to TRBJ1-1; maybe TRBD1 (6 bases). Per the germline V gene, CDR1 is MDHEN and CDR2 is SYDVKM. The CDR3 is 14 residues long. V was clipped by 3 bases and J by 9 bases, with 17 bases between them. CDR3 loop: CASSLRAGEVKAFF. As DNA, the CDR3 is TGTGCCAGCAGTTTGAGGGCAGGGGAGGTGAAAGCTTTCTTT.

This clonotype was counted between two and nine times. V usage is TRBV5-4 and J usage is TRBJ1-2; possible D gene TRBD1, 5 bases. The germline V and J ends were trimmed by 4 bases and 3 bases, with 13 bases remaining between them. Germline V gene data show CDR1 as SGHNT and CDR2 as YYREEE (reference sequence). The CDR3 is made up of 14 amino acids. Written as DNA, the CDR3 is TGTGCCAGCAGCACCCGGGACGGACACTATGGCTACACCTTC. It yields the protein CASSTRDGHYGYTF.

CDR3 DNA sequence: TGTGCCAGCAGCTTTAACCAGGGAGAGACCCAGTACTTC. The encoded protein is CASSFNQGETQYF. This sequence joins TRBV7-9 and TRBJ2-5; perhaps TRBD1 as D (5 bases). The CDR3 is 13 amino acids. Germline assignment: CDR1 SEHNR and CDR2 FQNEAQ (reference sequence). Trimming removed 3 bases at V and 4 bases at J, with 9 bases between.

The chain is built from TRBV20-1 and TRBJ1-4; D unclear. Between the trimmed V and J ends, which lost 0 bases and 0 bases, there was a span of 8 bases. The CDR3 contains 15 residues. Germline CDR1 reads DFQATT; CDR2 reads SNEGSKA (reference sequence). The CDR3 DNA follows: TGCAGTGCTAGAGATCCTCAGGCAACTAATGAAAAACTGTTTTTT. Translation: CSARDPQATNEKLFF.

The V gene is TRBV14, the J gene TRBJ2-5; no clear D gene. CDR3 length: 14 residues. V was shortened by 4 bases and J by 1 base, with 10 bases between the two germline ends. Germline values: CDR1 SGHDN, CDR2 FVKESK. CDR3 amino acids: CASSPKQPQETQYF. DNA for the CDR3: TGTGCCAGCAGCCCGAAACAGCCCCAAGAGACCCAGTACTTC.

This sequence joins TRBV7-9 and TRBJ2-1, with no clear D. The V gene's germline CDR1 is SEHNR and CDR2 FQNEAQ (reference sequence). The V and J ends lost 5 bases and 9 bases respectively, with 20 bases between them. The CDR3 runs 15 residues. The CDR3 nucleotides read TGTGCCAGCAGCCGTATCTCGGACGGAAGTGGTGAGCAGTTCTTC. Amino acids: CASSRISDGSGEQFF. The variable domain in full, completed from reference TRBV7-9 and TRBJ2-1, reads DTGVSQNPRHKITKRGQNVTFRCDPISEHNRLYWYRQTLGQGPEFLTYFQNEAQLEKSRLLSDRFSAERPKGSFSTLEIQRTEQGDSAMYLCASSRISDGSGEQFFGPGTRLTVL.

This clonotype was observed a few times. The chain combines TRBV19 with TRBJ1-2, with 8 nucleotides matching TRBD1. J was trimmed by 0 bases and V by 6 bases; bases with no gene match: 9. The CDR3 has 16 amino acids. CDR1 LNHDA and CDR2 SQIVND come from the germline V gene (reference sequence). CDR3 in amino acids: CASRRTGLQSNYGYTF. The DNA for the CDR3 is TGTGCCAGTAGAAGGACAGGGTTACAATCTAACTATGGCTACACCTTC.

V is TRBV2 and J is TRBJ1-2; D gene uncertain. CDR1 SNHLY and CDR2 FYNNEI come from the germline V gene. V lost 3 bases and J lost 7, with 12 bases in between. This CDR3 spans 13 amino acids. CDR3 loop: CASSDLMTSGYTF. The CDR3 DNA follows: TGTGCCAGCAGTGATTTAATGACTTCTGGCTACACCTTC. Based on the CDR3 plus reference TRBV2 and TRBJ1-2, the full variable domain is EPEVTQTPSHQVTQMGQEVILRCVPISNHLYFYWYRQILGQKVEFLVSFYNNEISEKSEIFDDQFSVERPDGSNFTLKIRSTKLEDSAMYFCASSDLMTSGYTFGSGTRLTVV.

The chain is built from TRBV7-3 and TRBJ2-1; 15 bases agree with TRBD2. The V segment lost 2 bases and the J segment 9 bases; nucleotides outside the gene matches: 8. The CDR3 is 17 amino acids. From germline, CDR1 is SGHTA and CDR2 FQGTGA. CDR3 in amino acids: CASSLRRGLAGGGEQFF. The CDR3, as DNA: TGTGCCAGCAGCTTACGCCGCGGACTAGCGGGAGGGGGTGAGCAGTTCTTC.

V is TRBV29-1 and J is TRBJ1-2, with 8 bases identical to TRBD1. The CDR3 covers 11 residues. Germline trimming cut 7 bases from V and 6 bases from J; bases unmatched to any gene: 4. Germline assignment: CDR1 SQVTM and CDR2 ANQGSEA. This chain's CDR3 is CSGMTGDGYTF. CDR3 DNA: TGCAGCGGCATGACAGGGGATGGCTACACCTTC.

The V gene is TRBV28, the J gene TRBJ1-5; TRBD1 matches 10 bases. V lost 2 bases and J lost 0; bases outside the gene matches: 7. Germline V gives CDR1 MDHEN, CDR2 SYDVKM. The CDR3 is 18 amino acids. CDR3 sequence reads: CASSLGTGTGDSNQPQHF. In DNA, the CDR3 is TGTGCCAGCAGTTTAGGCACCGGGACAGGGGATAGCAATCAGCCCCAGCATTTT.

This clonotype has only a few counts. The chain is built from TRBV27 and TRBJ1-4, with TRBD1 matching over 10 bases. This CDR3 comprises 18 residues. CDR1 and CDR2 (germline): MNHEY, SMNVEV (reference sequence). The V and J ends lost 5 bases and 8 bases, in that order; junction bases with no gene match: 17. DNA of the CDR3: TGTGCCAGCAGTCCTATACCAGGGCGCGGGACAGGGGAAGAAAAACTGTTTTTT. It yields the protein CASSPIPGRGTGEEKLFF.

The V and J genes are TRBV12-3 or TRBV12-4 and TRBJ2-7; no definite D call. CDR3 length equals 13 residues. V was clipped by 3 bases and J by 6 bases, with 12 bases between them. In nucleotides, the CDR3 is TGTGCCAGCAGTTTCGGCCCCCGTCCCGAGCAGTACTTC. It is translated as CASSFGPRPEQYF.

The chain couples TRBV5-6 to TRBJ2-3; tentatively, D is TRBD1 (5 bases). Germline CDR1 SGHDT, CDR2 YYEEEE. The V end lost 1 base, the J end lost 3 bases, and 21 bases lay between the germline ends. The CDR3 contains 18 residues. Here the CDR3 reads CASSLRQGIPLRTDTQYF. The CDR3 DNA sequence: TGTGCCAGCAGCTTGAGGCAGGGAATACCCCTGAGGACAGATACGCAGTATTTT.

This clonotype was observed a few times. J is TRBJ1-2 and V is TRBV2, with D perhaps matching TRBD1 (6 bases). With 6 bases removed from V and 6 bases from J, the gap between germline ends came to 14 bases. CDR1 and CDR2 from the germline V gene are SNHLY and FYNNEI. This CDR3 has 13 residues. The CDR3 coding sequence is TGTGCCAGCAGCTACCGACAGGCTGATGGCTACACCTTC. Protein product: CASSYRQADGYTF.

This clonotype was observed a handful of times. This sequence joins TRBV20-1 and TRBJ1-1, with D perhaps TRBD1 (6 bases). The V end was cut by 8 bases, the J end by 4 bases, with 17 bases between. The CDR3 is 13 residues long. Germline V gives CDR1 DFQATT, CDR2 SNEGSKA (reference sequence). CDR3 nucleotides: TGCAGTCCGACGGGGGGCGCGGGCACTGAAGCTTTCTTT. Amino acids: CSPTGGAGTEAFF.

This clonotype has only a few counts. The rearrangement links TRBV6-2 or TRBV6-3 to TRBJ1-2; 12 nucleotides match TRBD1. V lost 4 bases and J lost 6; bases outside the gene matches: 3. CDR1 and CDR2 (germline): MNHEY, SVGEGT. This CDR3 has 14 residues. CDR3 bases: TGTGCCAGCAGTTGGGGACAGGGGGCGGATGGCTACACCTTC. It is translated as CASSWGQGADGYTF.

The J gene is TRBJ2-1, the V gene TRBV5-6; 13 bases are a match to TRBD2. The V segment lost 4 bases and the J segment 10 bases; nucleotides outside the gene matches: 8. CDR3 length: 15 amino acids. Germline CDR1 reads SGHDT; CDR2 reads YYEEEE. This chain's CDR3 is CASSPGTSGTWEQFF. In DNA form, the CDR3 reads TGTGCCAGCAGCCCTGGGACTAGCGGGACCTGGGAGCAGTTCTTC. Using reference TRBV5-6 and TRBJ2-1 for the parts outside the CDR3, the full variable domain is DAGVTQSPTHLIKTRGQQVTLRCSPKSGHDTVSWYQQALGQGPQFIFQYYEEEERQRGNFPDRFSGHQFPNYSSELNVNALLLGDSALYLCASSPGTSGTWEQFFGPGTRLTVL.

This clonotype was counted a few times. J is TRBJ2-7 and V is TRBV6-1; TRBD2 agrees at 11 bases. V shed 3 bases, J shed 3 bases, and the junction held 1 base outside the gene matches. The CDR3 contains 14 residues. Looked up from germline, CDR1 is MNHNS and CDR2 is SASEGT. CDR3: CASSDTSGGYEQYF. DNA for the CDR3: TGTGCCAGCAGTGATACTAGCGGGGGCTACGAGCAGTACTTC.

V is TRBV19 and J is TRBJ2-1, with 9 nucleotides matching TRBD2. V lost 1 base and J lost 0; bases outside the gene matches: 4. Per germline, CDR1 LNHDA and CDR2 SQIVND (reference sequence). CDR3 length equals 17 residues. CDR3 nucleotides: TGTGCCAGTAGTATAGGTAGCGGGGGAAGCTCCTACAATGAGCAGTTCTTC. The encoded protein is CASSIGSGGSSYNEQFF.

There are a few counts of this clonotype. J is TRBJ2-7 and V is TRBV27; D remains ambiguous. The CDR3 extends over 14 amino acids. Trimming removed 4 bases at V and 3 bases at J, with 13 bases between. Germline V lookup: CDR1 MNHEY, CDR2 SMNVEV (reference sequence). CDR3 sequence: CASSSRTDLYEQYF. The CDR3 DNA follows: TGTGCCAGCAGTTCAAGGACGGACCTCTACGAGCAGTACTTC.